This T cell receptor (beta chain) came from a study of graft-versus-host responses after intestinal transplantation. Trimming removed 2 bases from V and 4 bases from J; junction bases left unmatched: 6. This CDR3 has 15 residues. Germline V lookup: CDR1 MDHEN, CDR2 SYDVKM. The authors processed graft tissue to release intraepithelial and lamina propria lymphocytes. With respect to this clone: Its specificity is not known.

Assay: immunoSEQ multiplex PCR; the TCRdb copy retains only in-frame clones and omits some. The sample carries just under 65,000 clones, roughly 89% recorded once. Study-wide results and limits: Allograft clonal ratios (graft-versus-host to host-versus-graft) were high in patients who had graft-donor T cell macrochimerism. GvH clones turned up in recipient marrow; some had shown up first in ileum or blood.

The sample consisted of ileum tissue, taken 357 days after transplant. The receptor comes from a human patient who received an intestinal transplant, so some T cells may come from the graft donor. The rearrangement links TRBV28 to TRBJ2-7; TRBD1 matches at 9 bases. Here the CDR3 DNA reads TGTGCCAGCAGTTTAGGAGGGACAGGGCAGTACGAGCAGTACTTC. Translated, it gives CASSLGGTGQYEQYF.